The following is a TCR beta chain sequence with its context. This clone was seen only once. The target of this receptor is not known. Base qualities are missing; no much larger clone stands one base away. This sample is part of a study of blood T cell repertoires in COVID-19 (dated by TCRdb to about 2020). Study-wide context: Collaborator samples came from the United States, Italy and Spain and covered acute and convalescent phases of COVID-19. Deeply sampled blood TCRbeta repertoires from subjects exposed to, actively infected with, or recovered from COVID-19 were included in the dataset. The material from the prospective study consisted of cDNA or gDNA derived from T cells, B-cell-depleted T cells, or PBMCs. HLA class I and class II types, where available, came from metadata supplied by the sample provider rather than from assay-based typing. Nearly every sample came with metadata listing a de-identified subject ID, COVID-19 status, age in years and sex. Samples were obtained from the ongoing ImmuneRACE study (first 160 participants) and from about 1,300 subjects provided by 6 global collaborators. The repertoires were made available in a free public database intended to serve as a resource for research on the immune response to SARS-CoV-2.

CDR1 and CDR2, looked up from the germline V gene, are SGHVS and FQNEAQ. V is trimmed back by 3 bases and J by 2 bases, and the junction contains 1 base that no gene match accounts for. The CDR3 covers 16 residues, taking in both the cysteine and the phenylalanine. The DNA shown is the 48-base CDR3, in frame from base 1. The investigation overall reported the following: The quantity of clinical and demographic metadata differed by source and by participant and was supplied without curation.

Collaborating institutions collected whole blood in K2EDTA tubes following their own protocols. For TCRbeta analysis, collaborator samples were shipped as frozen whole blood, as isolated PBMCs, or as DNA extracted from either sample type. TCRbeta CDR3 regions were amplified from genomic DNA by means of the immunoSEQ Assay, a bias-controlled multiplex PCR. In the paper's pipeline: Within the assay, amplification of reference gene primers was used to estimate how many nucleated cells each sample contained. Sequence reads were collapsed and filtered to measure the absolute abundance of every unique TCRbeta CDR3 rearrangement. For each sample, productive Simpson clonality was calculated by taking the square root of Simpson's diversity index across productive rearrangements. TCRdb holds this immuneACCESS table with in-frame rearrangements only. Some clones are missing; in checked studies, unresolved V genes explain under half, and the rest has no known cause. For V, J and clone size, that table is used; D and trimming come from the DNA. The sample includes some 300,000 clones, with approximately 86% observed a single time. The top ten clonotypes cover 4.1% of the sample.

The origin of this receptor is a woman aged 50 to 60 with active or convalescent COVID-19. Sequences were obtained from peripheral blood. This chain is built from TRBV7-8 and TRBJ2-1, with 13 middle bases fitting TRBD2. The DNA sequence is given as TGTGCCAGCAGCTTCACTAGCGGGAGGGCCTACAATGAGCAGTTCTTC. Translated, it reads CASSFTSGRAYNEQFF.